This T cell receptor (beta chain) was recorded in a study of shared clonotypes between healthy human individuals. About the research overall: Contributing individuals were a couple of females and a few males aged 18 to 49. Study-level points and caveats: The study found lower generation probabilities in non-shared clonotypes than in those shared by all four donors. Estimated richness was generally greater in naive than memory subsets.

Original methodology: ImmunoSEQ output held junction-only sequences without quality scores, so filtering differed. Produced via immunoSEQ multiplex PCR; TCRdb's table is partial and in-frame only. V, J and clone size were drawn from that table, and D and trimming were deduced from the DNA. The sample records 2 million to 3 million clones, 93% being singletons. As regards this clone: Antigen unknown.

The CDR3 length is 13 residues. Germline-derived CDR1 and CDR2 are MGHRA and YSYEKL. V shed 4 bases and J shed 5 bases, with 11 bases lying between them. The material sequenced was naive CD4+ T cells from PBMCs. Specified subset: CD45RA+ positively selected. This clonotype was sampled from a man between 18 and 35 years old in good health. Some clones in this sample may be carry-over from other donors' samples. This chain links TRBV4-1 with TRBJ2-5; tentatively, D is TRBD1 or TRBD2 (6 bases each). The CDR3 reads CASSLVGGETQYF. The CDR3 DNA sequence: TGCGCCAGCAGCCTGGTGGGGGGCGAGACCCAGTACTTC.